This TCR beta chain came from a study of CD8+CD57+ T cells in acquired aplastic anemia. Study background: Sorting CD4+ and CD8+ cells gave DNA averaging about 3.1 ug.

Sequencing involved patients with CD8+CD57+ cell expansion previously shown by flow cytometry. With no exception, the patients had severe acquired aplastic anemia. CDR3 and TCR beta VDJ profiling relied on genomic DNA as the template. TCRdb recomputed calls from the reads with MiXCR, one row per CDR3 protein. Among some 150,000 distinct CDR3 sequences listed, 70% to 80% were seen once. Note on this clonotype: What it binds is not known. The limits of the CDR3 on the DNA are not certain, so only TCRdb's listed CDR3 is given.

Study-level points and caveats: In CD8+ cells, Simpson's diversity showed no significant difference between patients and controls. Patients and controls turned out to have roughly 31 CD8+ CDR3 sequences in common.

Including both end residues, the CDR3 is 14 amino acids long. Germline V gene data show CDR1 as DFQATT and CDR2 as SNEGSKA (reference sequence). The receptor's source is a human donor with aplastic anemia. The specimen sequenced was sorted CD4+, CD8+, or CD8+CD57+ T cells (not recorded which) from PBMCs. V and J are TRBV20-1 and TRBJ2-7. The CDR3 protein is CVLLCQGIKYEQYV.